The rows below give T cell receptor beta chains drawn from one sample of a study of OX40 agonist ivuxolimab in advanced cancers. Sequencing was performed with immunoSEQ multiplex PCR; in TCRdb, only in-frame clones are kept and a portion is missing. The data contain roughly 30,000 clones, approximately 90% of them singletons. This sample comprised CD4+ or CD8+ T cells sorted from blood, obtained in a trial of the OX40 agonist ivuxolimab. Every receptor here comes from an adult with an advanced solid tumor such as melanoma, head and neck, liver or kidney cancer. Each CDR3 is given with its conserved first and last residue. The D gene is left open where the match is weak. Some rows mark clone size as missing; the rest say once, few, many or name a class of expanded clone.

V gene: TRBV28; clone size: .; CDR3 length: 15; J gene: TRBJ2-1; D gene: .; CDR3 DNA: TGTGCCAGCAGTCTCGGGACCGCCCGGTACAATGAGCAGTTCTTC; CDR3 protein: CASSLGTARYNEQFF
V gene: TRBV5-1; clone size: once; CDR3 length: 16; J gene: TRBJ2-1; D gene: TRBD2; CDR3 DNA: TGCGCCAGCAGCTACCAGACTAGCGGGTTCTACAATGAGCAGTTCTTC; CDR3 protein: CASSYQTSGFYNEQFF
V gene: TRBV15; clone size: .; CDR3 length: 14; J gene: TRBJ1-5; D gene: .; CDR3 DNA: TGTGCCACCAGCAGAGTGGCAGCCAATCAGCCCCAGCATTTT; CDR3 protein: CATSRVAANQPQHF
V gene: TRBV18; clone size: .; CDR3 length: 16; J gene: TRBJ2-3; D gene: TRBD2; CDR3 DNA: TGTGCCAGCTCACCAAGGACTAGCGGGATCACAGATACGCAGTATTTT; CDR3 protein: CASSPRTSGITDTQYF
V gene: TRBV6-1; clone size: .; CDR3 length: 14; J gene: TRBJ2-7; D gene: TRBD1; CDR3 DNA: TGTGCCAGCCGAACCCGGGACAGCATCTACGAGCAGTACTTC; CDR3 protein: CASRTRDSIYEQYF
V gene: TRBV5-4; clone size: .; CDR3 length: 15; J gene: TRBJ2-7; D gene: .; CDR3 DNA: TGTGCCAGCAGCTTGTCGGGGGTCGCAAACTACGAGCAGTACTTC; CDR3 protein: CASSLSGVANYEQYF
V gene: TRBV5-6; clone size: .; CDR3 length: 14; J gene: TRBJ2-7; D gene: TRBD1; CDR3 DNA: TGTGCCAGCAGCTTGGGGGACAGCTCCTACGAGCAGTACTTC; CDR3 protein: CASSLGDSSYEQYF
V gene: TRBV27; clone size: .; CDR3 length: 11; J gene: TRBJ2-7; D gene: .; CDR3 DNA: TGTGCCAGCAGTTTAGGGGTAGAGCAGTACTTC; CDR3 protein: CASSLGVEQYF
V gene: TRBV5-4; clone size: .; CDR3 length: 14; J gene: TRBJ2-2; D gene: .; CDR3 DNA: TGTGCCAGCAGCTTTTTACCCTGGACCGGGGAGCTGTTTTTT; CDR3 protein: CASSFLPWTGELFF
V gene: TRBV28; clone size: .; CDR3 length: 13; J gene: TRBJ1-1; D gene: .; CDR3 DNA: TGTGCCAGCAGTTTAGCTATGAACACTGAAGCTTTCTTT; CDR3 protein: CASSLAMNTEAFF
V gene: TRBV6-5; clone size: .; CDR3 length: 14; J gene: TRBJ1-2; D gene: .; CDR3 DNA: TGTGCCAGCAGTTACTCGACAGGCGGGTATGGCTACACCTTC; CDR3 protein: CASSYSTGGYGYTF
V gene: TRBV27; clone size: .; CDR3 length: 15; J gene: TRBJ1-1; D gene: .; CDR3 DNA: TGTGCCAGCAGTTTATCTGCAGGGCCGAACACTGAAGCTTTCTTT; CDR3 protein: CASSLSAGPNTEAFF
V gene: TRBV10-3; clone size: .; CDR3 length: 14; J gene: TRBJ1-5; D gene: .; CDR3 DNA: TGTGCCATCAGTGAGTCGCTGCGATACGGGCCCCAGCATTTT; CDR3 protein: CAISESLRYGPQHF
V gene: TRBV27; clone size: .; CDR3 length: 14; J gene: TRBJ1-1; D gene: .; CDR3 DNA: TGTGCCAGCAGTTTTCTAGACCAGAACACTGAAGCTTTCTTT; CDR3 protein: CASSFLDQNTEAFF
V gene: TRBV29-1; clone size: .; CDR3 length: 15; J gene: TRBJ2-2; D gene: .; CDR3 DNA: TGCAGCGTTGACGGTGGGCCCCTTGACACCGGGGAGCTGTTTTTT; CDR3 protein: CSVDGGPLDTGELFF
V gene: TRBV19; clone size: .; CDR3 length: 13; J gene: TRBJ1-1; D gene: .; CDR3 DNA: TGTGCCAGTAGTTTAAATTCGAACACTGAAGCTTTCTTT; CDR3 protein: CASSLNSNTEAFF
V gene: TRBV19; clone size: .; CDR3 length: 13; J gene: TRBJ1-5; D gene: .; CDR3 DNA: TGTGCCAGTAGTAGGTGGGGCGGTCAGCCCCAGCATTTT; CDR3 protein: CASSRWGGQPQHF
V gene: TRBV6-4; clone size: .; CDR3 length: 15; J gene: TRBJ2-1; D gene: TRBD2; CDR3 DNA: TGTGCCAGCAGTGACTCGGGACTAGCGGGCAATGAGCAGTTCTTC; CDR3 protein: CASSDSGLAGNEQFF
V gene: TRBV4-1; clone size: .; CDR3 length: 15; J gene: TRBJ2-7; D gene: .; CDR3 DNA: TGCGCCAGCAGCCAAGCCGACGACAGCTCCTACGAGCAGTACTTC; CDR3 protein: CASSQADDSSYEQYF
V gene: TRBV6-5; clone size: .; CDR3 length: 14; J gene: TRBJ1-2; D gene: TRBD1; CDR3 DNA: TGTGCCAGCAGTTACGGACAGGGAGACTATGGCTACACCTTC; CDR3 protein: CASSYGQGDYGYTF
V gene: TRBV4-1; clone size: .; CDR3 length: 14; J gene: TRBJ2-3; D gene: .; CDR3 DNA: TGCGCCAGCAGCCAGGGGAGTGGGGCAGATACGCAGTATTTT; CDR3 protein: CASSQGSGADTQYF
V gene: TRBV7-7; clone size: once; CDR3 length: 9; J gene: TRBJ2-7; D gene: .; CDR3 DNA: TGTGCTGGCACCTACGAGCAGTACTTC; CDR3 protein: CAGTYEQYF
V gene: TRBV9; clone size: .; CDR3 length: 13; J gene: TRBJ1-1; D gene: .; CDR3 DNA: TGTGCCAGCAGCGTAGACCGTTACACTGAAGCTTTCTTT; CDR3 protein: CASSVDRYTEAFF
V gene: TRBV4-1; clone size: .; CDR3 length: 18; J gene: TRBJ2-3; D gene: TRBD2; CDR3 DNA: TGCGCCAGCAGCCAAGATCCTCGGGCGGGAGGGCCGCTGAGTACGCAGTATTTT; CDR3 protein: CASSQDPRAGGPLSTQYF
V gene: TRBV6-1; clone size: .; CDR3 length: 15; J gene: TRBJ2-5; D gene: TRBD2; CDR3 DNA: TGTGCCAGCAGTGAAGGGACTAGCGGGAGTGAGACCCAGTACTTC; CDR3 protein: CASSEGTSGSETQYF
V gene: TRBV6-7; clone size: medium-sized; CDR3 length: 17; J gene: TRBJ1-2; D gene: TRBD1; CDR3 DNA: TGTGCCAGCAGTTACAATTTAGGACAGGGGTTCTTTTATGGCTACACCTTC; CDR3 protein: CASSYNLGQGFFYGYTF
V gene: TRBV28; clone size: .; CDR3 length: 15; J gene: TRBJ2-7; D gene: TRBD2; CDR3 DNA: TGTGCCAGCAGTGTCAGCGGGAACCTAAGATACGAGCAGTACTTC; CDR3 protein: CASSVSGNLRYEQYF